This TCR beta chain was profiled in a study of cytomegalovirus exposure and HLA in healthy donors. As for the study in general: Caucasian-associated ancestry cluster membership applied to around 76% of about 370 genotyped donors. General observations from the study: According to an earlier analysis, most TCR beta V segments yielded productive rearrangements about 87% or about 30% of the time.

The PCR was carried out with 60 Vbeta primers and 13 Jbeta primers. The table came from immunoSEQ multiplex PCR; TCRdb's copy has only in-frame clones and leaves some out. The sample has more than 65,000 clones; roughly 68% are singletons. The germline gives CDR1 SNHLY, CDR2 FYNNEI. V dropped 6 bases and J dropped 5 bases, with 11 bases sitting between them. This CDR3 has 12 amino acids. Details on this clone: Antigen specificity is unknown.

Healthy bone marrow donors supplied every sample. This chain connects TRBV2 to TRBJ2-7, with D possibly TRBD2 on 5 matching bases. The clonotype originates from a woman aged 55-69 years in good health and CMV-seropositive. The specimen sequenced was PBMCs. CDR3 nucleotides: TGTGCCAGCAGGTTACTAGGGAACGAGCAGTACTTC. Translated: CASRLLGNEQYF.